These 25 T cell receptor beta chains originate from one sample sequenced in a study of blood T cells in healthy people across ages. A second roughly 6 to 11 cycle PCR used barcoded and J-beta primers. Using its own MiXCR run on the 5' RACE reads, TCRdb lists one record per CDR3 protein. In the table there are around 700,000 distinct CDR3 sequences, 25% of which are singletons. The same data also contributed to another study, on T cells of mothers and their children.

Sequencing used blood. The receptors come from a boy between 10 and 17 years old in good health.

The chain is built from TRBV19 and TRBJ1-1; D remains ambiguous. CDR1 is LNHDA, CDR2 SQIVND, per germline (reference sequence). Trimming took off 4 bases at V and 2 bases at J, with 11 bases between the two ends. The CDR3 is 14 amino acids. The CDR3 region has the DNA TGTGCCAGTAGTAAATTAGGAAGTAACACTGAAGCTTTCTTT. Translating it yields CASSKLGSNTEAFF.

The genes are TRBV6-6 and TRBJ1-5; 8 bases line up with TRBD1. CDR3 length: 15 residues. V shed 2 bases and J 4 bases; nucleotides not matched to a gene: 4. The germline V gene encodes CDR1 MNHNY and CDR2 SVGAGI (reference sequence). The CDR3 DNA reads TGTGCCAGCAGTTACATACGGACAGGGAATCAGCCCCAGCATTTT. It translates to CASSYIRTGNQPQHF.

The rearrangement joins TRBV9 to TRBJ1-1, with D hard to call. CDR3 size: 15 residues. Deletions cut 0 bases from V and 0 bases from J, with 9 bases between. Germline V gives CDR1 SGDLS, CDR2 YYNGEE. CDR3 nucleotide sequence: TGTGCCAGCAGCGTAGGATCTGACATGAACACTGAAGCTTTCTTT. The encoded protein is CASSVGSDMNTEAFF.

This clonotype came up a few times. The chain couples TRBV7-9 to TRBJ2-1, with D tentatively TRBD2 (5 bases). V was clipped by 2 bases and J by 9 bases, with 14 bases between them. Germline values: CDR1 SEHNR, CDR2 FQNEAQ (reference sequence). The CDR3 length is 14 residues. CDR3 sequence reads: CASSLSDLQIEQFF. The DNA for the CDR3 is TGTGCCAGCAGCTTATCGGACTTACAGATTGAGCAGTTCTTC.

This clonotype was seen a few times. This chain connects TRBV6-2 or TRBV6-3 to TRBJ2-5, with D possibly matching TRBD1 (6 bases). Germline CDR1 is MNHEY and CDR2 is SVGEGT. This CDR3 is built from 13 residues. Trimming removed 2 bases from V and 11 bases from J, with 15 bases in between. The CDR3 loop is CASSYTAGDGQYF. The CDR3 nucleotides are TGTGCCAGCAGTTACACGGCAGGGGATGGGCAGTACTTC.

This clonotype was detected a few times. The rearrangement links TRBV4-2 to TRBJ1-1; tentative D call: TRBD1 (5 bases). V was shortened by 0 bases and J by 6 bases, with 11 bases between the two germline ends. Germline CDR1 is LGHNA and CDR2 is YNFKEQ. The CDR3 runs to 14 residues. CDR3 region: CASSQDSWGAEAFF. DNA for the CDR3: TGTGCCAGCAGCCAAGATTCGTGGGGCGCTGAAGCTTTCTTT.

This clonotype was picked up a small number of times. This sequence joins TRBV12-3 or TRBV12-4 and TRBJ2-1; TRBD2 aligns across 11 bases. The CDR3 loop spans 14 amino acids. Unmatched junction bases numbered 7, after V lost 5 bases and J lost 10 bases. CDR3 residues: CASSSSGGALEQFF. Here the CDR3 DNA reads TGTGCCAGCAGTAGTAGCGGGGGGGCACTCGAGCAGTTCTTC.

There are many counts of this clonotype. This chain joins TRBV12-5 and TRBJ2-5, with D possibly TRBD1 on 5 matching bases. Per germline, CDR1 LGHNT and CDR2 FRNRAP. The CDR3 spans 13 residues. Trimming shortened V by 8 bases and J by 6 bases, and 16 bases separated the two germline ends. The CDR3 region is CASLTSREQTQYF. The CDR3 bases are TGTGCTAGTTTGACCAGCAGGGAACAGACCCAGTACTTC.

The chain has TRBV28 and TRBJ2-2, with 14 bases identical to TRBD2. With 2 bases clipped from V and 4 bases from J, the junction kept 9 bases outside the gene matches. Germline CDR1 reads MDHEN; CDR2 reads SYDVKM. This CDR3 region has 19 residues. The CDR3 is CASSLALGTSGSVTGELFF. CDR3 coding DNA: TGTGCCAGCAGTTTAGCCCTGGGGACTAGCGGGAGCGTCACCGGGGAGCTGTTTTTT.

This clonotype has just a few counts. This sequence joins TRBV7-3 and TRBJ2-1, with 7 bases lining up with TRBD1. The germline CDR1 and CDR2 sequences are SGHTA and FQGTGA. Trimming took 2 bases from V and 7 from J; bases not matched to a gene: 14. The CDR3 is 17 amino acids. In nucleotides, the CDR3 is TGTGCCAGCAGCTTATCCCTCGACAGGGTTGAGAAGAATGAGCAGTTCTTC. It encodes CASSLSLDRVEKNEQFF.

This chain links TRBV10-2 with TRBJ2-2; the match to TRBD1 covers 7 bases. CDR1 and CDR2 (germline): WSHSY, SAAADI. The CDR3 spans 14 residues. Trimming at V came to 6 bases and at J to 4 bases, leaving 5 bases not matched to a gene. The DNA of the CDR3 is TGCGCCAGCAGAAAGACAGGGAGCACCGGGGAGCTGTTTTTT. Encoded protein: CASRKTGSTGELFF.

The chain joins TRBV7-2 to TRBJ1-6, with D hard to call. V gave up 5 bases and J gave up 9 bases, with 14 bases separating them. The CDR3 is made up of 14 amino acids. Germline CDR1 reads SGHTA; CDR2 reads FQGNSA. Here the CDR3 DNA reads TGTGCCAGCAGCCAACCTACGGGCGGTTCACCCCTCCACTTT. Its translation is CASSQPTGGSPLHF.

There are many counts of this clonotype. The DNA of the CDR3 is TGTGCCAGCAGCTTGGGGGACACAGATACGCAGTATTTT. Amino acids: CASSLGDTDTQYF. The genes are TRBV5-4 and TRBJ2-3; D not resolved. Trimming removed 0 bases from V and 2 bases from J, with 4 bases in between. The CDR3 consists of 13 residues. Germline CDR1 is SGHNT and CDR2 is YYREEE (reference sequence).

This clonotype was counted only a few times. The rearrangement links TRBV6-2 or TRBV6-3 to TRBJ1-1; a weak D match, TRBD1 (5 bases). Trimming pared 6 bases from V and 4 bases from J, leaving 15 bases between. Germline lookup yields CDR1 MNHEY and CDR2 SVGEGT. CDR3 size: 14 residues. The CDR3 DNA is TGTGCCAGCAGGACGGGGGGGTATGGCACTGAAGCTTTCTTT. It encodes CASRTGGYGTEAFF.

The V call is TRBV3-1, the J call TRBJ1-2; D ambiguous. Trimming took off 3 bases at V and 6 bases at J, with 11 bases between the two ends. The CDR3 covers 13 residues. CDR1 is LGHDT and CDR2 is YNNKEL in the germline V gene (reference sequence). This CDR3 reads CASSQWQAHGYTF. In DNA, the CDR3 is TGTGCCAGCAGCCAGTGGCAGGCCCATGGCTACACCTTC.

This clonotype was counted only a few times. The CDR3, as DNA: TGTGCCAGCAGTTGGTCAGGGAACACCGGGGAGCTGTTTTTT. Protein: CASSWSGNTGELFF. The V and J genes are TRBV28 and TRBJ2-2; the D is unclear. Germline V gives CDR1 MDHEN, CDR2 SYDVKM. The CDR3 is 14 amino acids. V was trimmed by 4 bases and J by 1 base, leaving 7 bases between them.

This sequence joins TRBV6-2 or TRBV6-3 and TRBJ2-4; 15 nucleotides match TRBD2. The ends lost 5 bases at V and 8 bases at J; junction bases unmatched: 10. The germline V gene has CDR1 MNHEY and CDR2 SVGEGT. This CDR3 is built from 17 residues. The CDR3 sequence is CASSDEGLAGGYYIQYF. The CDR3 nucleotides read TGTGCCAGCAGTGACGAAGGACTAGCGGGGGGGTACTACATTCAGTACTTC.

V gene TRBV5-1 combines with J gene TRBJ2-5; TRBD2 matches at 9 bases. V gave up 4 bases and J gave up 3 bases; unmatched junction bases: 13. This CDR3 has 17 residues. Looked up from germline, CDR1 is SGHRS and CDR2 is YFSETQ. The CDR3 nucleotides read TGCGCCAGCAGCCCGGGACTAGCTTACCCATTTGAAGAGACCCAGTACTTC. Protein product: CASSPGLAYPFEETQYF.

The chain links TRBV15 to TRBJ1-1; D ambiguous. Trimming stripped 0 bases from V and 1 base from J, with 9 bases between. There are 15 residues in the CDR3. Germline V gene sequence: CDR1 LNHNV, CDR2 YYDKDF (reference sequence). The CDR3 nucleotides read TGTGCCACCAGCAGAGATAGGCAGGCGAACACTGAAGCTTTCTTT. It specifies CATSRDRQANTEAFF.

The genes are TRBV5-6 and TRBJ2-1, with 10 positions matching TRBD2. This CDR3 comprises 15 residues. J was trimmed by 6 bases and V by 1 base; bases with no gene match: 4. From germline, CDR1 is SGHDT and CDR2 YYEEEE. The CDR3 coding sequence is TGTGCCAGCAGCTTGTCTAGCGGGAGTCTCAATGAGCAGTTCTTC. This translates into CASSLSSGSLNEQFF.

This clonotype was detected only a few times. The CDR3 is CSAGVGGFGHETQYF. CDR3 DNA sequence: TGCAGTGCTGGGGTCGGCGGGTTCGGACACGAGACCCAGTACTTC. The rearrangement joins TRBV20-1 to TRBJ2-5; D is perhaps TRBD1 or TRBD2 (5 bases each). The germline V gene has CDR1 DFQATT and CDR2 SNEGSKA (reference sequence). V lost 5 bases and J lost 5, with 21 bases in between. The CDR3 runs to 15 residues.

This clonotype showed up just a few times. The chain combines TRBV4-1 with TRBJ1-3; the D is unclear. Per the germline V gene, CDR1 is MGHRA and CDR2 is YSYEKL. Trimming removed 1 base from V and 0 bases from J, with 13 bases in between. CDR3 length: 17 residues. The CDR3 bases are TGCGCCAGCAGCCAAGGGGGTCCCCTAAGCTCTGGAAACACCATATATTTT. Residues: CASSQGGPLSSGNTIYF.

This clonotype was observed a handful of times. This chain links TRBV19 with TRBJ1-1; no reliable D call. The ends were cut back, 5 bases at V and 0 bases at J, with 16 bases in the middle. Germline-derived CDR1 and CDR2 are LNHDA and SQIVND (reference sequence). There are 16 residues in the CDR3. The CDR3 reads CASSAHPLGLNTEAFF. The CDR3, as DNA: TGTGCCAGTAGTGCCCACCCTTTGGGCTTGAACACTGAAGCTTTCTTT.

There are a few counts of this clonotype. The rearrangement links TRBV11-1 to TRBJ2-3, with TRBD2 matching over 7 bases. In germline, CDR1 is SGHAT, CDR2 FQDESV (reference sequence). Unmatched junction bases numbered 6, after V lost 3 bases and J lost 3 bases. CDR3 length: 15 amino acids. The chain's CDR3 is CASSFLYSGTDTQYF. As DNA, the CDR3 is TGTGCCAGCAGCTTCCTGTATAGCGGGACAGATACGCAGTATTTT.

The sample holds many counts of this clonotype. The chain combines TRBV6-5 with TRBJ2-7, with no clear D. V was shortened by 2 bases and J by 2 bases, with 7 bases between the two germline ends. The CDR3 totals 13 residues. The germline CDR1 and CDR2 sequences are MNHEY and SVGAGI. The CDR3 bases are TGTGCCAGCAGTTACGGTGGGACCTACGAGCAGTACTTC. Its protein is CASSYGGTYEQYF.